These 30 T cell receptor beta chains originate from one sample sequenced in a study of blood T cell repertoires in COVID-19. Data came from immunoSEQ multiplex PCR; TCRdb stores just in-frame clones and leaves some out. The sample includes about 45,000 clones, roughly four fifths of them seen just once. The source material was peripheral blood. The receptors were sampled from a woman in her sixties or seventies with acute or convalescent COVID-19.

The table lists this clone with a few counts. This chain joins TRBV5-1 and TRBJ1-2, with 7 positions matching TRBD1. V dropped 1 base and J dropped 8; count of bases not matched to a gene: 8. Germline V gene sequence: CDR1 SGHRS, CDR2 YFSETQ. The CDR3 consists of 14 residues. CDR3 in DNA: TGCGCCAGCAGCTTGTCAAGGGGGCGGAACGGCTACACCTTC. Its protein product is CASSLSRGRNGYTF. Complete variable domain (other parts from reference TRBV5-1 and TRBJ1-2): KAGVTQTPRYLIKTRGQQVTLSCSPISGHRSVSWYQQTPGQGLQFLFEYFSETQRNKGNFPGRFSGRQFSNSRSEMNVSTLELGDSALYLCASSLSRGRNGYTFGSGTRLTVV.

This clone was seen only a few times. The rearrangement uses TRBV4-1 and TRBJ1-1; TRBD1 agrees at 8 bases. Per the germline V gene, CDR1 is MGHRA and CDR2 is YSYEKL. With 4 bases clipped from V and 3 bases from J, the junction kept 7 bases outside the gene matches. This CDR3 is built from 15 residues. The CDR3 bases are TGCGCCAGCAGCCTCAGGGGGCGGTCGGACACTGAAGCTTTCTTT. Amino acid sequence: CASSLRGRSDTEAFF.

The V and J genes are TRBV5-6 and TRBJ2-1; D is possibly TRBD1 (6 bases). Trimming stripped 0 bases from V and 7 bases from J, with 14 bases between. The CDR3 consists of 15 residues. Germline CDR1 reads SGHDT; CDR2 reads YYEEEE. The CDR3 DNA sequence: TGTGCCAGCAGCTTGGTAGCAGGGACAAAGAATGAGCAGTTCTTC. Its translation: CASSLVAGTKNEQFF.

This chain links TRBV7-6 with TRBJ1-4; 7 bases fit TRBD1. The CDR3 spans 15 residues. Germline CDR1 is SGHVS and CDR2 is FNYEAQ. J lost 5 bases, V lost 1 base, and 4 bases had no gene match. The DNA of the CDR3 is TGTGCCAGCAGCTTAGAAGCAGGGGGGAATGAAAAACTGTTTTTT. Translated: CASSLEAGGNEKLFF.

CDR3 sequence reads: CASSPWALSLSGQGGKLFF. The CDR3 region has the DNA TGTGCCAGCAGTCCATGGGCGCTTTCCCTCTCGGGACAGGGGGGAAAACTGTTTTTT. The chain joins TRBV28 to TRBJ1-4; TRBD1 matches 11 bases. This CDR3 comprises 19 residues. Looked up from germline, CDR1 is MDHEN and CDR2 is SYDVKM. V trimming: 5 bases; J trimming: 10 bases; junction bases outside the gene matches: 21.

The chain employs TRBV4-1 and TRBJ1-6; D unclear. The V and J ends lost 1 base and 10 bases respectively, with 5 bases between them. CDR3 length equals 12 residues. The germline V gene encodes CDR1 MGHRA and CDR2 YSYEKL. CDR3 coding DNA: TGCGCCAGCAGCCAAGTCTCCTCACCCCTCCACTTT. Translated: CASSQVSSPLHF.

A word on this clone: Additional DNA sequences in this sample encode the identical CDR3. The V and J genes are TRBV30 and TRBJ1-1; D uncertain. Germline V CDR1 and CDR2: GTSNPN, SVGIG (reference sequence). This CDR3 has 12 amino acids. V gave up 0 bases and J gave up 2 bases, with 4 bases separating them. Written as DNA, the CDR3 is TGTGCCTGGAGTGTCCTAAACACTGAAGCTTTCTTT. Amino acid sequence: CAWSVLNTEAFF.

The chain employs TRBV9 and TRBJ2-3; 8 bases are a match to TRBD2. J was trimmed by 2 bases and V by 0 bases; bases with no gene match: 11. This CDR3 contains 18 residues. Germline assignment: CDR1 SGDLS and CDR2 YYNGEE. CDR3 DNA: TGTGCCAGCAGCGTAGCTGGCGGGAGGCCCCCCCCCACAGATACGCAGTATTTT. Protein product: CASSVAGGRPPPTDTQYF.

The chain has TRBV27 and TRBJ1-6, with 8 bases identical to TRBD1. In germline, CDR1 is MNHEY, CDR2 SMNVEV (reference sequence). V trimming: 5 bases; J trimming: 5 bases; junction bases outside the gene matches: 8. This CDR3 spans 16 amino acids. The CDR3 reads CASSPPGQVNNSPLHF. CDR3 sequence (DNA): TGTGCCAGCAGTCCACCGGGACAGGTGAATAATTCACCCCTCCACTTT.

This chain joins TRBV28 and TRBJ1-1, with 8 positions matching TRBD1. Trimming cost V 6 bases and J 4 bases; bases outside gene matches: 4. The CDR3 has 13 amino acids. Per the germline V gene, CDR1 is MDHEN and CDR2 is SYDVKM. The CDR3 is CASSQGAPTEAFF. CDR3 in DNA: TGTGCCAGCAGCCAGGGGGCGCCCACTGAAGCTTTCTTT.

The rearrangement links TRBV6-1 to TRBJ1-2; D is unresolved. With 1 base removed from V and 6 bases from J, the gap between germline ends came to 15 bases. This CDR3 is 15 amino acids long. Germline lookup yields CDR1 MNHNS and CDR2 SASEGT. This CDR3 is CASSEDGPGVNGYTF. The CDR3, as DNA: TGTGCCAGCAGTGAAGATGGCCCGGGTGTGAATGGCTACACCTTC.

The rearrangement joins TRBV7-6 to TRBJ1-1; D is unclear. Per germline, CDR1 SGHVS and CDR2 FNYEAQ. This CDR3 comprises 13 residues. V dropped 6 bases and J dropped 1 base, with 9 bases sitting between them. The CDR3 sequence: CASSKMRNTEAFF. The CDR3 DNA sequence: TGTGCCAGCAGTAAGATGAGGAACACTGAAGCTTTCTTT.

V gene TRBV7-2 combines with J gene TRBJ2-3; D might be TRBD1 (5 bases). The V end was cut by 8 bases, the J end by 2 bases, with 11 bases between. The length of the CDR3 is 13 residues. The V gene's germline CDR1 is SGHTA and CDR2 FQGNSA. Here the CDR3 DNA reads TGTGCCAGCGTCAGGGTTCCCACAGATACGCAGTATTTT. Protein sequence: CASVRVPTDTQYF. The full variable domain, rest sourced from reference TRBV7-2 and TRBJ2-3, is GAGVSQSPSNKVTEKGKDVELRCDPISGHTALYWYRQSLGQGLEFLIYFQGNSAPDKSGLPSDRFSAERTGGSVSTLTIQRTQQEDSAVYLCASVRVPTDTQYFGPGTRLTVL.

The chain joins TRBV3-1 (or the pseudogene TRBV3-2) to TRBJ2-3; 9 bases map to TRBD2. In germline, CDR1 is LGHDT, CDR2 YNNKEL (reference sequence). The CDR3 consists of 18 residues. V gave up 4 bases and J gave up 1 base; unmatched junction bases: 12. In DNA form, the CDR3 reads TGTGCCAGCAGCCGGGGGCTAGCGGGAAGTACAGGCACAGATACGCAGTATTTT. Its protein product is CASSRGLAGSTGTDTQYF.

CDR3 coding DNA: TGTGCCAGTAGTATCCGGGGTAACTATGGCTACACCTTC. Its translation is CASSIRGNYGYTF. The rearrangement uses TRBV19 and TRBJ1-2; D call uncertain. The CDR3 length is 13 residues. Trimming removed 3 bases at V and 1 base at J, with 6 bases between. Per germline, CDR1 LNHDA and CDR2 SQIVND (reference sequence).

This chain connects TRBV19 to TRBJ2-7; TRBD1 agrees at 8 bases. The CDR3 has 14 amino acids. V dropped 4 bases and J dropped 3; count of bases not matched to a gene: 5. Germline V gene lookup returns CDR1 LNHDA and CDR2 SQIVND (reference sequence). CDR3 residues: CASSTGTGSYEQYF. The CDR3 nucleotides read TGTGCCAGTAGTACGGGGACAGGAAGCTACGAGCAGTACTTC.

The rearrangement links TRBV4-1 to TRBJ1-2; D remains ambiguous. Looked up from germline, CDR1 is MGHRA and CDR2 is YSYEKL. Trimming left V 1 base short and J 3 bases short, with 9 bases between. This CDR3 region has 14 residues. The CDR3 DNA follows: TGCGCCAGCAGCCAAGGGGGAGTATACTATGGCTACACCTTC. This encodes CASSQGGVYYGYTF.

The rearrangement links TRBV4-1 to TRBJ1-4; D is possibly TRBD1 (5 bases). The germline V gene encodes CDR1 MGHRA and CDR2 YSYEKL. The CDR3 totals 20 residues. The ends were cut back, 5 bases at V and 3 bases at J, with 28 bases in the middle. CDR3 sequence reads: CASSARFGAATTPANEKLFF. DNA for the CDR3: TGCGCCAGCAGCGCAAGATTTGGGGCAGCTACTACACCGGCTAATGAAAAACTGTTTTTT.

This clone has more than one count but fewer than ten. The chain employs TRBV7-2 and TRBJ2-2; a weak D match, TRBD2 (5 bases). Germline V CDR1 and CDR2: SGHTA, FQGNSA. V was pared by 3 bases and J by 3 bases, with 11 bases between. The CDR3 loop spans 15 amino acids. The CDR3 reads CASSLTTSYTGELFF. CDR3 sequence (DNA): TGTGCCAGCAGCTTGACTACCAGTTACACCGGGGAGCTGTTTTTT.

The chain couples TRBV15 to TRBJ2-3; D is perhaps TRBD2 (6 bases). Germline V lookup: CDR1 LNHNV, CDR2 YYDKDF (reference sequence). Trimming shortened V by 0 bases and J by 6 bases, and 13 bases separated the two germline ends. The CDR3 has 15 residues. CDR3 DNA: TGTGCCACCAGCAGAGATCGGGGGAAGTTGGATACGCAGTATTTT. Protein sequence: CATSRDRGKLDTQYF.

The chain is built from TRBV5-4 and TRBJ2-7, with D possibly being TRBD1 (5 bases). The CDR3 has 14 amino acids. Trimming left V 4 bases short and J 3 bases short, with 14 bases between. Germline V gene sequence: CDR1 SGHNT, CDR2 YYREEE (reference sequence). CDR3 sequence: CASSDHRGNYEQYF. Written as DNA, the CDR3 is TGTGCCAGCAGCGATCATAGGGGAAACTACGAGCAGTACTTC.

The chain is built from TRBV7-3 and TRBJ1-2; TRBD1 matches at 7 bases. Germline CDR1 is SGHTA and CDR2 is FQGTGA. Losses at the gene ends were 2 bases for V and 7 bases for J; bases not matched to a gene: 7. This CDR3 spans 14 amino acids. The CDR3 region is CASSLDRQGFGYTF. The CDR3 nucleotides are TGTGCCAGCAGCTTAGACCGACAGGGATTTGGCTACACCTTC.

This clone was counted a single time. The chain recombines TRBV7-3 with TRBJ2-2, with D possibly TRBD1 on 5 matching bases. The V end was cut by 4 bases, the J end by 6 bases, with 12 bases between. Germline CDR1 is SGHTA and CDR2 is FQGTGA. This CDR3 is 14 amino acids long. Written as DNA, the CDR3 is TGTGCCAGCAGCTCCTGGCCCAGGGCCGGGGAGCTGTTTTTT. It yields the protein CASSSWPRAGELFF.

The chain couples TRBV7-2 to TRBJ2-1; 9 bases line up with TRBD1. V gave up 5 bases and J gave up 2 bases; unmatched junction bases: 7. CDR1 SGHTA and CDR2 FQGNSA come from the germline V gene. This CDR3 contains 16 residues. CDR3 in DNA: TGTGCCAGCAGCCAATACAGGGGGCCCACCTACAATGAGCAGTTCTTC. This codes for CASSQYRGPTYNEQFF.

CDR3 coding DNA: TGTGCCAGTAGTAGCACAGGGCGAACTAATGAAAAACTGTTTTTT. Protein: CASSSTGRTNEKLFF. The chain couples TRBV19 to TRBJ1-4, with D tentatively TRBD1 (6 bases). This CDR3 is built from 15 residues. Trimming removed 4 bases from V and 1 base from J, with 10 bases in between. CDR1 LNHDA and CDR2 SQIVND come from the germline V gene (reference sequence).

This chain connects TRBV4-1 to TRBJ2-7, with D unclear. The CDR3 runs 14 residues. Germline CDR1 reads MGHRA; CDR2 reads YSYEKL. The V end was cut by 0 bases, the J end by 4 bases, with 10 bases between. CDR3: CASSQDEAIYEQYF. In DNA form, the CDR3 reads TGCGCCAGCAGCCAAGATGAGGCGATATACGAGCAGTACTTC.

As DNA, the CDR3 is TGTGCCAGTAGTATTGGGAGGGCTAGCAATCAGCCCCAGCATTTT. It specifies CASSIGRASNQPQHF. The V gene is TRBV19, the J gene TRBJ1-5, with D unclear. Trimming took off 3 bases at V and 0 bases at J, with 9 bases between the two ends. This CDR3 is built from 15 residues. Germline CDR1 is LNHDA and CDR2 is SQIVND (reference sequence).

The V call is TRBV5-4, the J call TRBJ1-2, with no clear D. V was trimmed by 0 bases and J by 2 bases, leaving 5 bases between them. Germline lookup yields CDR1 SGHNT and CDR2 YYREEE (reference sequence). CDR3 size: 13 residues. CDR3 protein: CASSLDSNYGYTF. The CDR3 bases are TGTGCCAGCAGCTTGGACAGCAACTATGGCTACACCTTC.

This clone came up a few times. V is TRBV4-3 and J is TRBJ1-3; D may be TRBD1 (5 bases). CDR1 LGHNA and CDR2 YSLEER come from the germline V gene. The V end lost 0 bases, the J end lost 4 bases, and 13 bases lay between the germline ends. This CDR3 has 16 amino acids. The CDR3 DNA is TGCGCCAGCAGCCAAGATCAACACAGGCTGGGAAACACCATATATTTT. Residues: CASSQDQHRLGNTIYF.

This sequence joins TRBV20-1 and TRBJ2-7; D is unclear. The V gene's germline CDR1 is DFQATT and CDR2 SNEGSKA (reference sequence). V lost 3 bases, J lost 7 bases, and 13 bases lay in between. CDR3 length: 12 residues. The CDR3 here is CSASIHSREQYF. The CDR3 DNA is TGCAGTGCTAGTATCCACTCCCGTGAGCAGTACTTC.